The 30 T cell receptor beta chains below all came from one sample that was sequenced in a study of T cells expressing NK-cell markers. Using the 5' RACE reads, TCRdb records one entry per CDR3 protein without DNA. The sample totals some 440,000 distinct CDR3 sequences. Sequencing was done on a sample of blood T cells: a sorted CD56 or NKG2C T cell subset, CD4+ or CD8+ T cells, or bulk PBMC T cells (not recorded which). These receptors were obtained from a woman between 50 and 59 years old in good health.

The J gene is TRBJ2-1, the V gene TRBV11-2. This CDR3 has 19 residues. Per the germline V gene, CDR1 is SGHAT and CDR2 is FQNNGV. The CDR3 reads CASSLDHVSRLASYNEQFF.

The chain uses TRBV15 and TRBJ1-2; TCRdb designates TRBD1, a call that cannot be tested without DNA. The CDR3 loop spans 14 amino acids. Germline V lookup: CDR1 LNHNV, CDR2 YYDKDF (reference sequence). This CDR3 reads CATSSYRGSYGYTF.

The rearrangement joins TRBV20-1 to TRBJ2-3; the D call of TRBD2 rests on TCRdb alone, since no DNA is present to check it. Germline loops: CDR1 DFQATT, CDR2 SNEGSKA (reference sequence). The length of the CDR3 is 16 residues. The CDR3 sequence: CSARDGGAGGPATQYF.

The chain couples TRBV20-1 to TRBJ2-2; the TRBD1 assignment by TCRdb is unverifiable without DNA. The CDR3 extends over 12 amino acids. Looked up from germline, CDR1 is DFQATT and CDR2 is SNEGSKA (reference sequence). The CDR3 reads CSASQGAGELFF.

V is TRBV20-1 and J is TRBJ2-7; lacking DNA, the TRBD2 call made by TCRdb goes unchecked. Germline values: CDR1 DFQATT, CDR2 SNEGSKA (reference sequence). The CDR3 runs to 15 residues. CDR3 in amino acids: CSARDPAGGAYEQYF.

This sequence joins TRBV21-1 and TRBJ2-5. TRBV21-1 constitutes a pseudogene. The CDR3 is 13 amino acids. The CDR3 here is CASSKILPETQYF.

The V call is TRBV4-1, the J call TRBJ2-3; TCRdb reports TRBD2, a call that lacks DNA to check it against. The CDR3 is 17 residues long. The germline V gene encodes CDR1 MGHRA and CDR2 YSYEKL. CDR3: CASSHPVAGVQTDTQYF.

The gene calls are TRBV6-5 and TRBJ1-1; absent DNA, TCRdb's TRBD1 call cannot be checked. The CDR3 contains 14 residues. Germline loops: CDR1 MNHEY, CDR2 SVGAGI. This CDR3 reads CAAHVAGNEAEAFF.

The chain uses TRBV5-1 and TRBJ2-3; TCRdb's D call, TRBD2, is unchecked because there is no DNA. This CDR3 has 15 residues. CDR1 and CDR2 (germline): SGHRS, YFSETQ. The CDR3 here is CASSLDGLSTDTQYF. The full variable domain, in which reference TRBV5-1 and TRBJ2-3 provide the parts outside the CDR3, is KAGVTQTPRYLIKTRGQQVTLSCSPISGHRSVSWYQQTPGQGLQFLFEYFSETQRNKGNFPGRFSGRQFSNSRSEMNVSTLELGDSALYLCASSLDGLSTDTQYFGPGTRLTVL.

V is TRBV20-1 and J is TRBJ1-3. This CDR3 region has 13 residues. Germline loops: CDR1 DFQATT, CDR2 SNEGSKA (reference sequence). This CDR3 reads CSARFGRLSTIYF.

The V and J genes are TRBV12-5 and TRBJ1-1. Germline assignment: CDR1 LGHNT and CDR2 FRNRAP. The CDR3 is 14 amino acids. CDR3: CASGPPPYGARAFF.

The chain has TRBV6-5 and TRBJ2-2. Germline values: CDR1 MNHEY, CDR2 SVGAGI. This CDR3 has 16 amino acids. CDR3 residues: CASSYSVRSFPGELFF.

V gene TRBV20-1 combines with J gene TRBJ2-4; no DNA is available, so the TRBD1 call from TCRdb remains unchecked. Germline V gives CDR1 DFQATT, CDR2 SNEGSKA (reference sequence). The CDR3 is 14 residues long. CDR3 sequence: CSARDSDRVGIQYF.

V usage is TRBV2 and J usage is TRBJ2-7; TCRdb's D gene call, TRBD2, goes unchecked for lack of DNA. Germline CDR1 is SNHLY and CDR2 is FYNNEI. The CDR3 totals 14 residues. The CDR3 region is CASKVSGNSYEQYF.

The chain uses TRBV5-6 and TRBJ2-3; the TCRdb call, TRBD1, lacks DNA for checking. This CDR3 is built from 15 residues. Germline CDR1 and CDR2: SGHDT and YYEEEE. The CDR3 protein is CASSLRPRGADTQYF.

The chain recombines TRBV27 with TRBJ1-2; TCRdb designates TRBD1, a call that cannot be tested without DNA. Germline V gives CDR1 MNHEY, CDR2 SMNVEV (reference sequence). The CDR3 runs 14 residues. The CDR3: CASSFTGEGYGYTF.

The chain couples TRBV10-2 to TRBJ2-1. The V gene's germline CDR1 is WSHSY and CDR2 SAAADI. The CDR3 spans 15 residues. Here the CDR3 reads CASSVSGIPYNEQFF.

The genes are TRBV29-1 and TRBJ2-2; TCRdb selects TRBD1, and the lack of DNA leaves this call unchecked. Germline lookup yields CDR1 SQVTM and CDR2 ANQGSEA. There are 14 residues in the CDR3. CDR3 sequence: CSVGTGWETGELFF.

This sequence joins TRBV2 and TRBJ1-5; TCRdb proposes TRBD1, but this gene call is untestable without DNA. Germline CDR1 SNHLY, CDR2 FYNNEI. This CDR3 has 14 residues. The CDR3 sequence: CASSSGYSNQPQHF.

The J gene is TRBJ1-2, the V gene TRBV6-1; TCRdb returns TRBD1, unconfirmable since there is no DNA. This CDR3 is 14 amino acids long. CDR1 and CDR2 (germline): MNHNS, SASEGT. The CDR3 spells CASSEAVGDYGYTF.

The rearrangement links TRBV18 to TRBJ2-5. The CDR3 is 16 residues long. Per the germline V gene, CDR1 is KGHSH and CDR2 is LQKENI. CDR3 loop: CASSPERLGDQETQYF.

The chain couples TRBV5-1 to TRBJ2-6; TCRdb reports TRBD1, a call that lacks DNA to check it against. The V gene's germline CDR1 is SGHRS and CDR2 YFSETQ. The CDR3 loop spans 17 amino acids. CDR3 protein: CASTTGTGDSGANVLTF.

V and J are TRBV2 and TRBJ1-1; there is no DNA to check the TCRdb D call of TRBD1. The CDR3 sequence is 14 residues long. Germline CDR1 and CDR2: SNHLY and FYNNEI. The CDR3: CARSLTGIGTEAFF.

The chain has TRBV18 and TRBJ2-3. Germline values: CDR1 KGHSH, CDR2 LQKENI. CDR3 length: 14 residues. CDR3 in amino acids: CASSPKASTDTQYF.

The chain is built from TRBV12-3 or TRBV12-4 and TRBJ1-2. This CDR3 has 11 amino acids. The CDR3 is CASRRGWGYTF.

The V gene is TRBV5-1, the J gene TRBJ2-1; TCRdb's D gene call, TRBD2, goes unchecked for lack of DNA. The CDR3 runs to 16 residues. Germline loops: CDR1 SGHRS, CDR2 YFSETQ. The CDR3 protein is CASSWGLAGIYNEQFF.

The rearrangement joins TRBV20-1 to TRBJ1-2; TCRdb returns TRBD1, unconfirmable since there is no DNA. Germline CDR1 reads DFQATT; CDR2 reads SNEGSKA (reference sequence). There are 14 residues in the CDR3. The chain's CDR3 is CSARGDRWDYGYTF.

V usage is TRBV15 and J usage is TRBJ2-3. Germline CDR1 is LNHNV and CDR2 is YYDKDF (reference sequence). This CDR3 comprises 14 residues. The CDR3 loop is CATSTAWGTDTQYF. The full variable domain, with the rest looked up from reference TRBV15 and TRBJ2-3, is DAMVIQNPRYQVTQFGKPVTLSCSQTLNHNVMYWYQQKSSQAPKLLFHYYDKDFNNEADTPDNFQSRRPNTSFCFLDIRSPGLGDTAMYLCATSTAWGTDTQYFGPGTRLTVL.

The rearrangement uses TRBV5-1 and TRBJ1-2; the D gene TCRdb calls, TRBD1, cannot be checked with no DNA. The germline V gene encodes CDR1 SGHRS and CDR2 YFSETQ. The CDR3 has 15 residues. Here the CDR3 reads CASSLTTRDRVGYTF.

This chain joins TRBV7-9 and TRBJ1-1; with no DNA, the TCRdb D assignment of TRBD1 cannot be verified. From germline, CDR1 is SEHNR and CDR2 FQNEAQ (reference sequence). There are 14 residues in the CDR3. The CDR3 sequence: CASSPQGRRTEAFF.